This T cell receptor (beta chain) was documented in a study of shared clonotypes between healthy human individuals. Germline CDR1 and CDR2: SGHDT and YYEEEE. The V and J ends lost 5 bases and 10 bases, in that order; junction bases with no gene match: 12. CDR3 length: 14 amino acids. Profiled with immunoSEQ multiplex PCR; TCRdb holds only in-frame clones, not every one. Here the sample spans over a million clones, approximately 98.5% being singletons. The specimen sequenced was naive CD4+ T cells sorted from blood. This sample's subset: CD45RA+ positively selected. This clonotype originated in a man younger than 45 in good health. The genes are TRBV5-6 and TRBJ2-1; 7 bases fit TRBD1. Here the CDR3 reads CASRYEYRGHEQFF. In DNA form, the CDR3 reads TGTGCCAGCAGGTACGAATACAGGGGACACGAGCAGTTCTTC.